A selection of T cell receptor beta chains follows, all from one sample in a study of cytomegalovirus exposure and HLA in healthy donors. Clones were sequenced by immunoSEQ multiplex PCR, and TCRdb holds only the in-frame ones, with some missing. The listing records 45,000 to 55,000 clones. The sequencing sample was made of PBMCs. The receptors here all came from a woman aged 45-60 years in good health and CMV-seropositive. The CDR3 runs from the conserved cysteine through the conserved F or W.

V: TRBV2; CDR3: CASSLDRGREQYF
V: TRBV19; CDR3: CASTTNPSYGYTF
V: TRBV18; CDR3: CASSPKVGAGQPQHF
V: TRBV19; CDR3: CASSILPSRNTGELFF
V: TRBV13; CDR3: CASSFRGGNQPQHF
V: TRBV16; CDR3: CASTRGFNQPQHF
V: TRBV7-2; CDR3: CASSSQGVETQYF
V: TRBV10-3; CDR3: CAISGGTEAFF
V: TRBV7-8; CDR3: CASSLGGDSNQPQHF
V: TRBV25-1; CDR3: CASSVQGFPTKDTQYF
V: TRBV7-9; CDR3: CASSLERTGNQPQHF
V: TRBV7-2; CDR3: CASRHRRETQYF
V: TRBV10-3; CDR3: CAISGLQREGPDTQYF
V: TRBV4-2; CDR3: CASSPGQGGFGANVLTF
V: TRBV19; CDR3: CASSTSGTDTQYF
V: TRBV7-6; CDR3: CASSLGNRDTEAFF
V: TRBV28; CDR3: CASTGTGFYSNQPQHF
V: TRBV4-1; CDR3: CASTFGRTSGRDTQYF
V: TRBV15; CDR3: CATGGAQGYQPQHF
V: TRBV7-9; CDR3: CASGQSYEQYF
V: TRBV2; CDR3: CASGRSSYEQYF
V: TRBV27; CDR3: CASSLYGGELFF
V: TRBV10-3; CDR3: CATGRPGSYNEQFF
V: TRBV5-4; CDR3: CASSTRDRAVDEQYF
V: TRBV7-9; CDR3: CASSLLTGLGGYTF
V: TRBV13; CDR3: CASSFPVRGNYGYTF
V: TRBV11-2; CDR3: CASSSPQGSYEQYF
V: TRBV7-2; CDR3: CASSLGPNQPQHF
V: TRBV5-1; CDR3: CASSWNGGTYEQYF
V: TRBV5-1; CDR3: CASSGRLGASTDTQYF
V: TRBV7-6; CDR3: CASSSRQGNYGYTF
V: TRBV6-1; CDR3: CASSEVGVRTNEKLFF
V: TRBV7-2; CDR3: CASSPRAANTEAFF
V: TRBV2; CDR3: CASRPPALSASGGSNYGYTF
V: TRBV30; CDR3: CAWSVGAPTIYF
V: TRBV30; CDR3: CAGLGTANTGELFF
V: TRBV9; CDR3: CASSEEVGGPTIEAFF
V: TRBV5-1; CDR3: CASSLGEGNSNQPQHF
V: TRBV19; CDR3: CASRGTSGSLTGELFF
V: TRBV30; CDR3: CAWSVGTASPLHF
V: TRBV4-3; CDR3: CASSRAGTSGVSDTQYF
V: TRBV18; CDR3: CASSPPLARKEGTQYF
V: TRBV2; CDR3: CASRLYGTEAFF
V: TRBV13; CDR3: CASRRVGGREQYF
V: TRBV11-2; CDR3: CASSLDSGFGAFF